The 23 T cell receptor beta chains below come from one sample, sequenced in a study of cytomegalovirus exposure and HLA in healthy donors. The PCR used 60 Vbeta and 13 Jbeta primers. Using immunoSEQ multiplex PCR, the repertoire was profiled, and TCRdb retains in-frame clones only, with some absent. Its clone listing holds 95,000 to 150,000 clones. Sequencing was done on a sample of PBMCs. The receptors were gathered from a man aged 18-30 years in good health and CMV-seronegative.

V gene TRBV4-2 combines with J gene TRBJ2-7, with 10 positions matching TRBD1. Germline V gene data show CDR1 as LGHNA and CDR2 as YNFKEQ. The junction had 8 bases not matched to a gene; V was cut back by 1 base and J by 5 bases. This CDR3 has 16 amino acids. CDR3 DNA: TGTGCCAGCAGCCAAGCGTGGGACAGGGGAGGGGACGAGCAGTACTTC. It specifies CASSQAWDRGGDEQYF.

This chain connects TRBV27 to TRBJ2-1, with 10 bases matching TRBD1. Trimming took 3 bases from V and 7 from J; bases not matched to a gene: 6. The V gene's germline CDR1 is MNHEY and CDR2 SMNVEV (reference sequence). The CDR3 loop spans 15 amino acids. CDR3 DNA: TGTGCCAGCAGTTTCGGACAGGGGGTGGATAATGAGCAGTTCTTC. Translated, it gives CASSFGQGVDNEQFF.

The rearrangement links TRBV27 to TRBJ1-5; D might be TRBD1 (6 bases). Germline CDR1 MNHEY, CDR2 SMNVEV (reference sequence). The CDR3 sequence is 17 residues long. Trimming took off 5 bases at V and 2 bases at J, with 19 bases between the two ends. CDR3 sequence reads: CASSPINRVSGNQPQHF. The CDR3 DNA sequence: TGTGCCAGCAGTCCCATAAACAGGGTATCGGGCAATCAGCCCCAGCATTTT.

Worth noting for this clone: This specimen includes other DNA sequences encoding the same CDR3. V gene TRBV29-1 combines with J gene TRBJ1-1; D may be TRBD1 (5 bases). The CDR3 runs 15 residues. The germline V gene has CDR1 SQVTM and CDR2 ANQGSEA. The ends were cut back, 7 bases at V and 0 bases at J, with 18 bases in the middle. This CDR3 is CSGRAGWGMNTEAFF. The DNA of the CDR3 is TGCAGCGGCCGAGCAGGGTGGGGCATGAACACTGAAGCTTTCTTT.

The chain combines TRBV7-9 with TRBJ2-5; D ambiguous. The CDR3 extends over 15 amino acids. The V end lost 0 bases, the J end lost 2 bases, and 10 bases lay between the germline ends. The germline gives CDR1 SEHNR, CDR2 FQNEAQ (reference sequence). The CDR3 nucleotides read TGTGCCAGCAGCTTAGCGGTGTCAGCGCAAGAGACCCAGTACTTC. Residues: CASSLAVSAQETQYF.

This chain connects TRBV2 to TRBJ1-1; TRBD1 aligns across 8 bases. This CDR3 comprises 17 residues. CDR1 is SNHLY, CDR2 FYNNEI, per germline. Trimming took 8 bases from V and 0 from J; bases not matched to a gene: 14. The CDR3 region has the DNA TGTGCCAGCGGAGGCGTCAGGGGGCGAACTATGAACACTGAAGCTTTCTTT. This codes for CASGGVRGRTMNTEAFF. The full variable domain, with the rest looked up from reference TRBV2 and TRBJ1-1, is EPEVTQTPSHQVTQMGQEVILRCVPISNHLYFYWYRQILGQKVEFLVSFYNNEISEKSEIFDDQFSVERPDGSNFTLKIRSTKLEDSAMYFCASGGVRGRTMNTEAFFGQGTRLTVV.

The chain links TRBV27 to TRBJ1-6, with D maybe TRBD1 (5 bases). The V gene lost 5 bases and the J gene lost 10 bases, with 9 bases spanning the gap. Germline loops: CDR1 MNHEY, CDR2 SMNVEV (reference sequence). The CDR3 is 12 amino acids. The CDR3 protein is CASSAGMSPLHF. The CDR3 DNA is TGTGCCAGCAGTGCAGGGATGTCACCCCTCCACTTT.

The V and J genes are TRBV29-1 and TRBJ2-7; 9 bases align to TRBD1. The V and J ends lost 7 bases and 3 bases, in that order; junction bases with no gene match: 10. The germline V gene has CDR1 SQVTM and CDR2 ANQGSEA. The CDR3 is made up of 14 amino acids. CDR3 nucleotide sequence: TGCAGCGCCTCACGGGACAGGGACATCTACGAGCAGTACTTC. Residues: CSASRDRDIYEQYF.

The genes are TRBV9 and TRBJ2-5; D perhaps matches TRBD1 (6 bases). The CDR3 is made up of 16 amino acids. V was shortened by 3 bases and J by 1 base, with 16 bases between the two germline ends. The germline V gene has CDR1 SGDLS and CDR2 YYNGEE. DNA of the CDR3: TGTGCCAGCAGCGCCCGAATCCAGGGGACCCAAGAGACCCAGTACTTC. It yields the protein CASSARIQGTQETQYF.

CDR3 sequence: CASRKAGGPYEQYF. CDR3 DNA: TGTGCCAGCAGGAAAGCGGGAGGGCCCTACGAGCAGTACTTC. This chain joins TRBV28 and TRBJ2-7; TRBD2 matches at 10 bases. This CDR3 is built from 14 residues. CDR1 is MDHEN, CDR2 SYDVKM, per germline. V gave up 6 bases and J gave up 2 bases; unmatched junction bases: 4.

The chain links TRBV18 to TRBJ2-7; 7 bases are a match to TRBD1. The germline gives CDR1 KGHSH, CDR2 LQKENI. The CDR3 is 15 amino acids. J lost 3 bases, V lost 5 bases, and 10 bases had no gene match. The CDR3 protein is CASSSDRPGYYEQYF. CDR3 nucleotide sequence: TGTGCCAGCTCATCGGACAGGCCGGGATACTACGAGCAGTACTTC.

This chain uses TRBV27 with TRBJ2-7; 8 bases match TRBD1. The CDR3 covers 15 residues. CDR1 is MNHEY, CDR2 SMNVEV, per germline (reference sequence). Trimming took 6 bases from V and 6 from J; bases not matched to a gene: 13. The CDR3 sequence: CASRPLQTGELEQYF. In DNA form, the CDR3 reads TGTGCCAGCAGGCCCCTCCAGACAGGGGAGCTCGAGCAGTACTTC.

The chain has TRBV18 and TRBJ1-2; possible D gene TRBD1, 5 bases. The V gene's germline CDR1 is KGHSH and CDR2 LQKENI. The CDR3 totals 19 residues. The V end lost 3 bases, the J end lost 4 bases, and 27 bases lay between the germline ends. The CDR3 sequence: CASSPQLPGLGEGSYGYTF. In nucleotides, the CDR3 is TGTGCCAGCTCACCGCAACTACCGGGACTTGGGGAAGGTAGCTATGGCTACACCTTC.

V gene TRBV28 combines with J gene TRBJ1-3; a weak D match, TRBD1 (5 bases). The length of the CDR3 is 15 residues. Trimming pared 4 bases from V and 5 bases from J, leaving 15 bases between. Germline V gene sequence: CDR1 MDHEN, CDR2 SYDVKM. Written as DNA, the CDR3 is TGTGCCAGCAGTTCTGCCAGGGTTTCTAGAAACACCATATATTTT. Translation: CASSSARVSRNTIYF.

The rearrangement joins TRBV14 to TRBJ1-2; D gene ambiguous. Per the germline V gene, CDR1 is SGHDN and CDR2 is FVKESK. This CDR3 region has 15 residues. Trimming pared 2 bases from V and 8 bases from J, leaving 18 bases between. CDR3 sequence: CASSQLGGRVRGYTF. Written as DNA, the CDR3 is TGTGCCAGCAGCCAACTTGGTGGGAGGGTACGGGGCTACACCTTC.

The V call is TRBV5-4, the J call TRBJ2-7; 9 bases agree with TRBD1. The J segment lost 3 bases and the V segment lost 4 bases, leaving 5 bases of the junction unmatched. The CDR3 consists of 14 residues. Germline lookup yields CDR1 SGHNT and CDR2 YYREEE (reference sequence). This chain's CDR3 is CASSGTGSNYEQYF. The CDR3 region has the DNA TGTGCCAGCAGCGGGACAGGGTCTAACTACGAGCAGTACTTC.

The chain links TRBV19 to TRBJ1-3; D is unresolved. Germline V gives CDR1 LNHDA, CDR2 SQIVND (reference sequence). The V end was cut by 0 bases, the J end by 2 bases, with 11 bases between. This CDR3 region has 16 residues. DNA of the CDR3: TGTGCCAGTAGTATAGATCTATTATTTCCTGGAAACACCATATATTTT. Translated: CASSIDLLFPGNTIYF.

CDR3 sequence (DNA): TGTGCCAGTAGTATCACAGGGTGGGAAAATCAGCCCCAGCATTTT. Protein product: CASSITGWENQPQHF. The chain combines TRBV19 with TRBJ1-5; maybe TRBD1 (6 bases). This CDR3 contains 15 residues. V dropped 3 bases and J dropped 4 bases, with 13 bases sitting between them. Germline CDR1 LNHDA, CDR2 SQIVND (reference sequence).

The chain links TRBV5-1 to TRBJ2-7, with TRBD1 identical over 8 bases. Germline CDR1 and CDR2: SGHRS and YFSETQ. The V segment lost 4 bases and the J segment 3 bases; nucleotides outside the gene matches: 12. CDR3 length: 16 residues. CDR3 protein: CASSPTGGIGDYEQYF. CDR3 in DNA: TGCGCCAGCAGCCCTACAGGGGGTATTGGGGACTACGAGCAGTACTTC.

The chain carries TRBV6-1 and TRBJ2-2; D may be TRBD1 (6 bases). Germline lookup yields CDR1 MNHNS and CDR2 SASEGT. V lost 10 bases and J lost 1, with 13 bases in between. This CDR3 is 14 amino acids long. The CDR3 is CATIRGLNTGELFF. The CDR3, as DNA: TGTGCCACCATCAGGGGCCTGAACACCGGGGAGCTGTTTTTT.

The chain couples TRBV19 to TRBJ2-2; D gene unclear. This CDR3 has 12 residues. Germline V gives CDR1 LNHDA, CDR2 SQIVND (reference sequence). V gave up 5 bases and J gave up 5 bases, with 6 bases separating them. CDR3 DNA: TGTGCCAGTAGTCGACAAACCGGGGAGCTGTTTTTT. This sequence encodes CASSRQTGELFF.

The gene calls are TRBV5-6 and TRBJ2-7; 7 bases line up with TRBD1. V lost 4 bases to trimming and J lost 2 bases; unmatched junction nucleotides: 3. CDR3 size: 13 residues. Per germline, CDR1 SGHDT and CDR2 YYEEEE. The chain's CDR3 is CASSGTVTYEQYF. In nucleotides, the CDR3 is TGTGCCAGCAGCGGGACAGTAACCTACGAGCAGTACTTC.

The chain carries TRBV7-3 and TRBJ1-1, with 7 bases identical to TRBD1. CDR3 length: 14 residues. Looked up from germline, CDR1 is SGHTA and CDR2 is FQGTGA. Trimming cost V 5 bases and J 2 bases; bases outside gene matches: 5. CDR3 sequence reads: CASSASGGNTEAFF. The CDR3 DNA reads TGTGCCAGCAGCGCGTCAGGGGGAAACACTGAAGCTTTCTTT.